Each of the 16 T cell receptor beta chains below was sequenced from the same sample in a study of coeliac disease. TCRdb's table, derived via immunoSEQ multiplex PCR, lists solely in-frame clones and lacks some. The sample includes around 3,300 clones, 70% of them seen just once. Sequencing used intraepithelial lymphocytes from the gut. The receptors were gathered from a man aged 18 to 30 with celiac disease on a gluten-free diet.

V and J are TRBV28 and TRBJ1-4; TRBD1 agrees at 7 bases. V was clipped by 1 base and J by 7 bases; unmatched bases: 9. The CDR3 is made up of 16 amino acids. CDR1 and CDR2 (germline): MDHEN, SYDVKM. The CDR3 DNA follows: TGTGCCAGCAGTTTATTTTCGACAGGGATAGGTGAAAAACTGTTTTTT. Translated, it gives CASSLFSTGIGEKLFF.

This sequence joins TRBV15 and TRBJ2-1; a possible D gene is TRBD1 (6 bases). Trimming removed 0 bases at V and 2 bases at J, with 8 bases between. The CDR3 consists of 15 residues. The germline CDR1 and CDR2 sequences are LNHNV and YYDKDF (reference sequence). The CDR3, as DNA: TGTGCCACCAGCAGAGACCAGGGGACCTACAATGAGCAGTTCTTC. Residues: CATSRDQGTYNEQFF.

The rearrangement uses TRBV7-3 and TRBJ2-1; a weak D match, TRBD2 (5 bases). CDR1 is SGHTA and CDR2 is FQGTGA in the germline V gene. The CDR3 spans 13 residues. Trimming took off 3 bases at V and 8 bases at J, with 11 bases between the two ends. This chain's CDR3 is CASSFGTGDEQFF. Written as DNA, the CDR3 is TGTGCCAGCAGCTTCGGAACCGGGGATGAGCAGTTCTTC. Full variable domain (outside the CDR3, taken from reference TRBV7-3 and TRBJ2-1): GAGVSQTPSNKVTEKGKYVELRCDPISGHTALYWYRQSLGQGPEFLIYFQGTGAADDSGLPNDRFFAVRPEGSVSTLKIQRTERGDSAVYLCASSFGTGDEQFFGPGTRLTVL.

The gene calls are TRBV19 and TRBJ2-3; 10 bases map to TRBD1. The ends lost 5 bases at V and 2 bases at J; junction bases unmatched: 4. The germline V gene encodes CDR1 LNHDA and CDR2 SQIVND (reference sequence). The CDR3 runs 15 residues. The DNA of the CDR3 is TGTGCCAGTAGTTCCGGACAGGGGGACACAGATACGCAGTATTTT. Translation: CASSSGQGDTDTQYF.

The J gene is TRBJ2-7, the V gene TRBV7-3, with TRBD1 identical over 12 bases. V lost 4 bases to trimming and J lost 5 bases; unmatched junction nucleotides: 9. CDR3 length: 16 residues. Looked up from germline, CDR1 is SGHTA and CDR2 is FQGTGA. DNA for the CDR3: TGTGCCAGCAGCTCATACCCGGGACAGGGGGCCGACGAGCAGTACTTC. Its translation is CASSSYPGQGADEQYF.

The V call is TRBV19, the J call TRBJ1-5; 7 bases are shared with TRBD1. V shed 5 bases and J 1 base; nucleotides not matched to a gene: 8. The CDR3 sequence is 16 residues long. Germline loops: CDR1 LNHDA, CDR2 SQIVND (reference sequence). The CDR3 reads CASSLRDRQSNQPQHF. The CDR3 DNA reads TGTGCCAGTAGTCTAAGGGACAGACAAAGCAATCAGCCCCAGCATTTT.

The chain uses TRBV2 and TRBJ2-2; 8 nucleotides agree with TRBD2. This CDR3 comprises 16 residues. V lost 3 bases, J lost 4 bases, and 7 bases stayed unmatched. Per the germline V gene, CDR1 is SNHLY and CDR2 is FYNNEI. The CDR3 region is CASSDQAGVRTGELFF. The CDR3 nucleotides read TGTGCCAGCAGTGATCAAGCGGGGGTGCGCACCGGGGAGCTGTTTTTT.

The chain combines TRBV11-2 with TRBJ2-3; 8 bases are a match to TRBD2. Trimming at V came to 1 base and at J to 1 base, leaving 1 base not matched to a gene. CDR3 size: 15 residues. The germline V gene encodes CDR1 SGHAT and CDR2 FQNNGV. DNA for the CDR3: TGTGCCAGCAGCTTAGCGGGGGGGCGCACAGATACGCAGTATTTT. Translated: CASSLAGGRTDTQYF.

CDR3 DNA sequence: TGCGCCAGCAGCTTGGCTAGCCTTAGGAGCTCCTACAATGAGCAGTTCTTC. As protein: CASSLASLRSSYNEQFF. The V gene is TRBV5-1, the J gene TRBJ2-1; D is possibly TRBD2 (5 bases). This CDR3 comprises 17 residues. CDR1 is SGHRS and CDR2 is YFSETQ in the germline V gene. V lost 0 bases, J lost 0 bases, and 13 bases lay in between.

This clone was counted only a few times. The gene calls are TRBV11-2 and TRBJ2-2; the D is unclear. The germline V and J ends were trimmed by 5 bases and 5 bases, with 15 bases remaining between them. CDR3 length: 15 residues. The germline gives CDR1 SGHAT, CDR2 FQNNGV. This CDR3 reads CASSLAYTVTGELFF. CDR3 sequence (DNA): TGTGCCAGCAGCCTCGCTTATACGGTAACCGGGGAGCTGTTTTTT.

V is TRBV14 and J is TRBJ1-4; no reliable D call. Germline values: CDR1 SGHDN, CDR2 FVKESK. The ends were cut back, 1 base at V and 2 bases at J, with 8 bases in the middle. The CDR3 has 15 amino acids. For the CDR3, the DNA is TGTGCCAGCAGCCAAGGAGGAATGACTAATGAAAAACTGTTTTTT. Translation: CASSQGGMTNEKLFF.

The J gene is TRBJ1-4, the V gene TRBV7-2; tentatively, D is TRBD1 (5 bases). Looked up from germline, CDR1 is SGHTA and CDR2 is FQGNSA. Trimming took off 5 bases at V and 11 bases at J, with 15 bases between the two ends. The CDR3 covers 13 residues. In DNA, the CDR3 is TGTGCCAGCAGCCCCGGGGGGGACCGGAAACTGTTTTTT. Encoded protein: CASSPGGDRKLFF.

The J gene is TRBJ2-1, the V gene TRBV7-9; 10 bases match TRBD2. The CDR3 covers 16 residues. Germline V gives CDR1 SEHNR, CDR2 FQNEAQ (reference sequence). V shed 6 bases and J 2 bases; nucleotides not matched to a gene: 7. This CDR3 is CASRPTSGAAYNEQFF. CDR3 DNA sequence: TGTGCCAGCAGACCCACTAGCGGGGCCGCCTACAATGAGCAGTTCTTC.

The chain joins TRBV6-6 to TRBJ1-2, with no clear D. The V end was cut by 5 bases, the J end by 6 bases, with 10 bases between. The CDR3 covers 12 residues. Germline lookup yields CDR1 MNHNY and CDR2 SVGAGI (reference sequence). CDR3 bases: TGTGCCAGCAGTCCCCAAACTGATGGCTACACCTTC. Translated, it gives CASSPQTDGYTF.

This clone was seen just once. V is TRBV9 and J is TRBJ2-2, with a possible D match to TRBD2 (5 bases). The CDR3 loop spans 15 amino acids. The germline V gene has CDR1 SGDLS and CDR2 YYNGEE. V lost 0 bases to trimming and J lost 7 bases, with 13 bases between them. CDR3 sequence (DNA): TGTGCCAGCAGCGTAGCTCGGGGAATAAACGGGGAGCTGTTTTTT. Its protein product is CASSVARGINGELFF.

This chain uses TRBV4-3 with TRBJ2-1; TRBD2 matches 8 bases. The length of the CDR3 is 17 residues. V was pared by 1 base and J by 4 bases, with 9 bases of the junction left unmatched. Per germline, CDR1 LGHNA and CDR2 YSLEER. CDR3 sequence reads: CASSQVLGPGGYNEQFF. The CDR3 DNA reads TGCGCCAGCAGCCAAGTGCTTGGCCCGGGGGGGTACAATGAGCAGTTCTTC.